This is a list of T cell receptor beta chains from one sample in a study of response to subunit inactivated influenza vaccine. TCRdb re-derived calls from the RT-PCR reads in MiXCR, one entry per CDR3 protein. The data show under 750,000 distinct CDR3 sequences, around 11% seen once. The input for sequencing was PBMCs from blood, taken on the day of vaccination. These receptors all come from a man aged 45-65 years who received an inactivated influenza vaccine. The CDR3 runs from the conserved cysteine through the conserved F or W.

j_gene,v_gene,CDR3aa
TRBJ2-1,TRBV3-1,CASSLRGGVNEQFF
TRBJ2-2,TRBV11-1,CASRGVPGELFF
TRBJ2-5,TRBV5-4,CASSFPGVQETQYF
TRBJ2-7,TRBV12-3/TRBV12-4,CASSFMGILGESHEQYF
TRBJ2-5,TRBV5-1,CASSFSGLAGNPFYQETQYF
TRBJ2-2,TRBV19,CASRGTGTWRELFF
TRBJ2-7,TRBV29-1,CSVARGAHYEQYF
TRBJ2-5,TRBV11-2,CASRFSGGETQYF
TRBJ2-2,TRBV27,CASSFLTGNWGTGELFF
TRBJ2-3,TRBV14,CASSQDLASGTDTQYF
TRBJ2-1,TRBV24-1,CATSSPQGNEQFF
TRBJ2-3,TRBV20-1,CSANRLAGYVEDTQYF
TRBJ2-7,TRBV5-5,CASSFRDTLPWEQYF
TRBJ2-7,TRBV5-1,CASRVERGGEQYF
TRBJ2-2,TRBV4-2,CASSRGQGKTGELFF
TRBJ1-2,TRBV20-1,CSARDLSVYGYTF
TRBJ2-3,TRBV7-2,CASSFPAGGVGTDTQYF
TRBJ2-2,TRBV6-2/TRBV6-3,CASSYTGRRGTGELFF
TRBJ1-1,TRBV7-8,CASSFVGEAFF
TRBJ2-1,TRBV7-6,CASSLEFRIDNEQFF
TRBJ1-5,TRBV3-1,CASSPTGGGQPQHF
TRBJ2-1,TRBV7-2,CASSQQAGFLSYNEQFF
TRBJ2-1,TRBV10-2,CASWVAGGPRPYNEQFF
TRBJ1-4,TRBV7-2,CASSLAPPTNEKLFF
TRBJ2-5,TRBV7-9,CATGGGKSGSTIFTQYF
TRBJ2-1,TRBV9,CASSPRGSGGDNEQFF
TRBJ2-5,TRBV2,CASSDGLTSDQETQYF
TRBJ2-1,TRBV29-1,CSVEDPVSDEQFF
TRBJ2-2,TRBV12-3/TRBV12-4,CASSLRATRNTGELFF
TRBJ2-7,TRBV6-1,CASSKTSGVYEQYF
TRBJ1-2,TRBV7-9,CASSLEVRESHGYTF
TRBJ2-7,TRBV28,CASSLTGRTYEQYF
TRBJ1-2,TRBV28,CASRAPHLTDQYGYTF
TRBJ2-2,TRBV9,CASSVEGGGRELFF
TRBJ2-3,TRBV11-2,CASSLVERRTDTQYF
TRBJ2-2,TRBV4-3,CASSQEAAGELFF
TRBJ2-7,TRBV12-3/TRBV12-4,CASSSAHRGNYEQYF
TRBJ2-2,TRBV7-3,CASSLTASGRYAGELFF
TRBJ2-1,TRBV11-2,CASSLDRVLAGNYNEQFF
TRBJ1-6,TRBV20-1,CSPGQGRTPLHF